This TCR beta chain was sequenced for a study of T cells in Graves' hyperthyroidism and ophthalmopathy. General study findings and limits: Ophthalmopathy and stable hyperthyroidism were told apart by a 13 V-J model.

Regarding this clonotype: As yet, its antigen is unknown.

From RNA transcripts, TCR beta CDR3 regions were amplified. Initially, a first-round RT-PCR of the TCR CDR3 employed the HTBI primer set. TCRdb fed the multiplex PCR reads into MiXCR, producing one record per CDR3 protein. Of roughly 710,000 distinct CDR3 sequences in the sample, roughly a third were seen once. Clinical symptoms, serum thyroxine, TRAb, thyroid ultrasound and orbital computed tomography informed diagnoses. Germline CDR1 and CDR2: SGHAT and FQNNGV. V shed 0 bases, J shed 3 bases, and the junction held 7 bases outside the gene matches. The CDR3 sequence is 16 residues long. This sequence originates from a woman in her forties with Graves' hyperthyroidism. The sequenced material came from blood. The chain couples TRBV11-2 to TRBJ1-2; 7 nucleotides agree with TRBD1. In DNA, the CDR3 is TGTGCCAGCAGCTTAGAGGTGACAGGGAAGTACTATGGCTACACCTTC. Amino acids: CASSLEVTGKYYGYTF.